The source of this T cell receptor beta chain is a study of T-cell reconstitution after alpha-beta-depleted transplantation in children. Study-wide points: T cells produced anew were the main source of T-cell counts and diversity one year after transplant.

The TCRbeta library was prepared with unique molecular identifiers. TCRdb itself ran the PCR reads through MiXCR, one entry per CDR3 protein. The sample shows some 10,000 distinct CDR3 sequences, more than 11% of them seen only once. The CDR3 loop spans 14 amino acids. Germline values: CDR1 LGHNA, CDR2 YNFKEQ. The V and J ends lost 5 bases and 7 bases respectively, with 17 bases between them. This clonotype was observed at least ten times. Its cognate antigen is unknown. This clonotype was obtained from a male patient between 10 and 17 years old who had a stem cell transplant for acute lymphoblastic leukemia, so the T cells may come from the graft donor. The V and J genes are TRBV4-2 and TRBJ2-5; weak D call: TRBD1 (5 bases). The specimen was PBMCs, mostly from graft donor cells, collected 60 days after TCRalphabeta/CD19-depleted stem cell transplant. The CDR3 reads CASSLPRVPGTQYF. The CDR3 DNA follows: TGTGCCAGCAGCTTGCCCAGGGTCCCTGGGACCCAGTACTTC.